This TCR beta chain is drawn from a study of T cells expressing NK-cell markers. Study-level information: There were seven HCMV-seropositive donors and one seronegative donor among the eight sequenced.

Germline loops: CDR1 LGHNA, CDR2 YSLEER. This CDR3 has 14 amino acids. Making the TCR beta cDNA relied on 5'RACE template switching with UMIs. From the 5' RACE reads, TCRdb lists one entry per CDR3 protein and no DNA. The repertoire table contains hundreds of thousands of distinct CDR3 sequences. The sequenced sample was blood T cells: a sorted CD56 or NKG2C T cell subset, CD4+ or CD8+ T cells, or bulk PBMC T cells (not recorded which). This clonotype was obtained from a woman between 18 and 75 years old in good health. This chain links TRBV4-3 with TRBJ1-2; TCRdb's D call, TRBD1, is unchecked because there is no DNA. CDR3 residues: CASSQEQGNYGYTF.